The 26 T cell receptor beta chains below were found in one sample sequenced in a study of post-analysis software for immune sequencing data. Study outcomes and limitations: Roughly 5 TRBV segments (TRBV5-6, TRBV5-1 and TRBV20-1 among them) occurred more frequently in patients than in controls.

Their target antigens are unknown. Carried by the TCR beta cDNA libraries were unique molecular identifiers. TCRdb recomputed calls from the PCR reads with MiXCR, one row per CDR3 protein. The sample has hundreds of thousands of distinct CDR3 sequences; roughly 30% are singletons. The source material was blood. Every receptor here comes from a girl under 18 with multiple sclerosis.

This clonotype was counted between two and nine times. V gene TRBV24-1 combines with J gene TRBJ2-3, with 8 bases that match TRBD2. The germline gives CDR1 KGHDR, CDR2 SFDVKD. This CDR3 has 18 residues. V was clipped by 3 bases and J by 4 bases; unmatched bases: 14. CDR3 DNA sequence: TGTGCCACCAGTGATCCTAAGTTTTATAGCGGGGTAGCAGATACGCAGTATTTT. Its translation is CATSDPKFYSGVADTQYF.

The CDR3 protein is CASSLRGSVQGAMKTQYF. For the CDR3, the DNA is TGTGCCAGCAGCTTAAGAGGGTCGGTGCAGGGGGCTATGAAGACCCAGTACTTC. V and J are TRBV7-2 and TRBJ2-5; 8 nucleotides agree with TRBD1. The J segment lost 6 bases and the V segment lost 2 bases, leaving 17 bases of the junction unmatched. The V gene's germline CDR1 is SGHTA and CDR2 FQGNSA. This CDR3 has 18 amino acids. Together with reference TRBV7-2 and TRBJ2-5, the CDR3 gives the full variable domain: GAGVSQSPSNKVTEKGKDVELRCDPISGHTALYWYRQSLGQGLEFLIYFQGNSAPDKSGLPSDRFSAERTGGSVSTLTIQRTQQEDSAVYLCASSLRGSVQGAMKTQYFGPGTRLLVL.

This clonotype was counted ten times or more. The chain carries TRBV29-1 and TRBJ2-5; D remains unclear. The CDR3 length is 13 residues. The ends were cut back, 2 bases at V and 2 bases at J, with 9 bases in the middle. Germline values: CDR1 SQVTM, CDR2 ANQGSEA. The CDR3 here is CSVERKGQETQYF. As DNA, the CDR3 is TGCAGCGTTGAAAGGAAGGGACAAGAGACCCAGTACTTC.

This clonotype was seen more than once but under ten times. The rearrangement links TRBV7-2 to TRBJ1-6; 7 nucleotides align to TRBD1. The germline V gene has CDR1 SGHTA and CDR2 FQGNSA. The ends lost 6 bases at V and 8 bases at J; junction bases unmatched: 7. This CDR3 is 14 amino acids long. DNA of the CDR3: TGTGCCAGCAGGTCGACAGGGCTCTATTCACCCCTCCACTTT. It yields the protein CASRSTGLYSPLHF.

Worth noting for this clonotype: Germline and junction disagree at one end, which may indicate a read error. This chain links TRBV15 with TRBJ1-1; tentatively, D is TRBD1 (6 bases). Germline V lookup: CDR1 LNHNV, CDR2 YYDKDF (reference sequence). This CDR3 contains 16 residues. CDR3 coding DNA: TGTGCCACCAGCAGAGAAGGGGGAATTAAGAACGCTGAAGCTTTCTTT. This gives the protein CATSREGGIKNAEAFF.

The chain is built from TRBV20-1 and TRBJ1-6; TRBD1 might be the D (5 bases). The CDR3 length is 16 residues. CDR1 is DFQATT and CDR2 is SNEGSKA in the germline V gene (reference sequence). The ends were cut back, 6 bases at V and 0 bases at J, with 15 bases in the middle. The CDR3 DNA follows: TGCAGTGCCCATGGACACCCGAGCTCCTATAATTCACCCCTCCACTTT. It translates to CSAHGHPSSYNSPLHF.

V gene TRBV14 combines with J gene TRBJ1-2, with D unresolved. This CDR3 has 12 residues. Germline V lookup: CDR1 SGHDN, CDR2 FVKESK. The ends were cut back, 1 base at V and 8 bases at J, with 8 bases in the middle. The CDR3: CASSQVPRGYTF. CDR3 sequence (DNA): TGTGCCAGCAGCCAAGTACCCCGGGGCTACACCTTC.

This clonotype has only a few counts. The chain recombines TRBV7-2 with TRBJ2-7, with unresolved D. Germline loops: CDR1 SGHTA, CDR2 FQGNSA. The CDR3 extends over 15 amino acids. V lost 4 bases and J lost 0, with 13 bases in between. The CDR3 DNA sequence: TGTGCCAGCAGCTCCGGACGGATACTCTCCTACGAGCAGTACTTC. Its protein is CASSSGRILSYEQYF.

V gene TRBV12-3 or TRBV12-4 combines with J gene TRBJ2-1, with TRBD2 matching 13 bases. The CDR3 is 20 residues long. Trimming took 3 bases from V and 5 from J; bases not matched to a gene: 16. CDR3 DNA sequence: TGTGCCAGCAGTTTTTTCCTTAGCACTAGCGGGGGGGCCAGCGACAATGAGCAGTTCTTC. Its translation: CASSFFLSTSGGASDNEQFF.

This clonotype appeared a few times. This sequence joins TRBV18 and TRBJ1-6; 7 bases align to TRBD1. Germline trimming cut 3 bases from V and 4 bases from J; bases unmatched to any gene: 9. This CDR3 is built from 17 residues. The germline V gene encodes CDR1 KGHSH and CDR2 LQKENI. The CDR3 protein is CASSPVMQGEYNSPLHF. For the CDR3, the DNA is TGTGCCAGCTCACCCGTAATGCAGGGGGAGTATAATTCACCCCTCCACTTT.

The chain joins TRBV7-7 to TRBJ2-5; tentative D call: TRBD2 (5 bases). Deletions cut 2 bases from V and 1 base from J, with 8 bases between. The germline gives CDR1 SSHAT, CDR2 FNYEAQ (reference sequence). This CDR3 has 14 residues. CDR3 DNA: TGTGCCAGCAGCTTAAAGCTAGCCCAAGAGACCCAGTACTTC. Protein sequence: CASSLKLAQETQYF.

This clonotype was found a few times. The genes are TRBV7-8 and TRBJ1-4, with D unresolved. CDR3 length: 15 amino acids. Per germline, CDR1 SGHVS and CDR2 FQNEAQ. V gave up 5 bases and J gave up 2 bases, with 12 bases separating them. This CDR3 is CASSPARETNEKLFF. The CDR3 DNA reads as TGTGCCAGCAGCCCGGCGAGGGAGACTAATGAAAAACTGTTTTTT.

This clonotype was counted ten times or more. This chain uses TRBV7-2 with TRBJ2-1; 7 positions match TRBD1. The CDR3 has 15 amino acids. J was trimmed by 8 bases and V by 4 bases; bases with no gene match: 11. From germline, CDR1 is SGHTA and CDR2 FQGNSA. The CDR3 region is CASSWVTGRSDEQFF. The CDR3 region has the DNA TGTGCCAGCAGCTGGGTGACAGGGCGGAGCGATGAGCAGTTCTTC.

This clonotype was detected only a few times. This chain links TRBV5-1 with TRBJ1-1; a weak D match, TRBD1 (5 bases). CDR1 SGHRS and CDR2 YFSETQ come from the germline V gene. The CDR3 has 17 residues. V lost 1 base and J lost 1, with 17 bases in between. The CDR3 nucleotides read TGCGCCAGCAGCTTGCTCCGTCCAGGGCAGGGGAACACTGAAGCTTTCTTT. Amino acid sequence: CASSLLRPGQGNTEAFF.

This sequence joins TRBV5-6 and TRBJ2-7; no clear D. Germline CDR1 reads SGHDT; CDR2 reads YYEEEE. Trimming took 0 bases from V and 5 from J, leaving 18 bases between them. The CDR3 is 16 residues long. DNA for the CDR3: TGTGCCAGCAGCTTGGGCCGTTGGAGTCCCTGGAACGAGCAGTACTTC. Translation: CASSLGRWSPWNEQYF.

This chain links TRBV20-1 with TRBJ2-7; 9 bases line up with TRBD1. V lost 6 bases, J lost 2 bases, and 5 bases stayed unmatched. Germline CDR1 is DFQATT and CDR2 is SNEGSKA (reference sequence). The CDR3 has 13 amino acids. The CDR3 coding sequence is TGCAGTGCACAACAGGGGGCGGCCTACGAGCAGTACTTC. It is translated as CSAQQGAAYEQYF.

This clonotype was picked up a small number of times. The chain has TRBV24-1 and TRBJ2-1; the match to TRBD2 covers 9 bases. CDR3 length equals 16 residues. The germline CDR1 and CDR2 sequences are KGHDR and SFDVKD. V lost 1 base to trimming and J lost 4 bases; unmatched junction nucleotides: 4. CDR3 coding DNA: TGTGCCACCAGTGATTTCCGAGCGGGGGGTTACAATGAGCAGTTCTTC. It encodes CATSDFRAGGYNEQFF.

The chain combines TRBV29-1 with TRBJ2-1; D possibly corresponds to TRBD2 (5 bases). The CDR3 contains 14 residues. CDR1 SQVTM and CDR2 ANQGSEA come from the germline V gene. V lost 4 bases, J lost 10 bases, and 20 bases lay in between. The CDR3: CSVVPGGRAREQFF. The CDR3 DNA follows: TGCAGCGTTGTCCCGGGTGGGCGGGCGAGGGAGCAGTTCTTC.

This clonotype appeared a few times. The rearrangement links TRBV10-3 to TRBJ2-7, with 11 bases aligning to TRBD2. This CDR3 region has 15 residues. Trimming at V came to 0 bases and at J to 5 bases, leaving 3 bases not matched to a gene. The germline CDR1 and CDR2 sequences are ENHRY and SYGVKD. The CDR3 loop is CAISESTSGRDEQYF. The CDR3 region has the DNA TGTGCCATCAGTGAGTCTACTAGCGGGAGAGACGAGCAGTACTTC.

The V gene is TRBV3-1, the J gene TRBJ1-2; D possibly corresponds to TRBD1 (5 bases). From germline, CDR1 is LGHDT and CDR2 YNNKEL (reference sequence). V lost 5 bases and J 9 bases, leaving 16 bases between the germline ends. The CDR3 has 13 residues. The CDR3 coding sequence is TGTGCCAGCAGCAGTGGGCAGGGCGGGCGCTACACCTTC. Translating gives CASSSGQGGRYTF. Filled out from reference TRBV3-1 and TRBJ1-2, the complete variable domain reads DTAVSQTPKYLVTQMGNDKSIKCEQNLGHDTMYWYKQDSKKFLKIMFSYNNKELIINETVPNRFSPKSPDKAHLNLHINSLELGDSAVYFCASSSGQGGRYTFGSGTRLTVV.

The chain couples TRBV4-1 to TRBJ2-4, with TRBD2 matching over 7 bases. The J call may be in error: the DNA end matches TRBJ2-7 better. This CDR3 comprises 15 residues. Germline CDR1 reads MGHRA; CDR2 reads YSYEKL. For the CDR3, the DNA is TGCGCCAGCAGCCAGGAACCAGGACTAGGGAGCGAGCAGTACTTC. Translated, it gives CASSQEPGLGSEQYF.

The V gene is TRBV7-2, the J gene TRBJ2-5; weak D call: TRBD2 (6 bases). CDR1 is SGHTA, CDR2 FQGNSA, per germline. Trimming cost V 5 bases and J 4 bases, with 17 bases left between them. The CDR3 runs 15 residues. CDR3 sequence: CASSLYGQGGETQYF. Written as DNA, the CDR3 is TGTGCCAGCAGCCTCTACGGCCAGGGAGGAGAGACCCAGTACTTC.

The chain couples TRBV21-1 to TRBJ1-1; the DNA was not compared with TRBD1, the D call given in the table. TRBV21-1 is an annotated pseudogene. This CDR3 region has 14 residues. CDR3 DNA: TGTGCCAGCAAGGGGACAGAATTGAACACTGAAGCTTTCTTT. Its protein is CASKGTELNTEAFF.

The genes are TRBV2 and TRBJ2-3; TRBD2 matches at 8 bases. The ends lost 8 bases at V and 5 bases at J; junction bases unmatched: 9. The CDR3 spans 14 residues. Germline V CDR1 and CDR2: SNHLY, FYNNEI. This chain's CDR3 is CASARGTSQDTQYF. As DNA, the CDR3 is TGTGCCAGCGCGCGGGGGACTAGTCAAGATACGCAGTATTTT.

This sequence joins TRBV7-9 and TRBJ1-2, with 11 bases fitting TRBD1. V shed 5 bases and J 0 bases; nucleotides not matched to a gene: 5. Germline V gives CDR1 SEHNR, CDR2 FQNEAQ (reference sequence). This CDR3 has 16 amino acids. CDR3: CASSRTGGDSNYGYTF. As DNA, the CDR3 is TGTGCCAGCAGCCGGACAGGGGGCGATTCTAACTATGGCTACACCTTC.

The chain links TRBV28 to TRBJ1-2; D is perhaps TRBD1 (5 bases). The CDR3 runs to 13 residues. Germline CDR1 reads MDHEN; CDR2 reads SYDVKM. V was clipped by 4 bases and J by 8 bases, with 14 bases between them. In DNA form, the CDR3 reads TGTGCCAGCAGTTCATTTAGTCCAGGGGGCTACACCTTC. Translated, it gives CASSSFSPGGYTF.